The clone carrying this T cell receptor beta chain was counted a few times. The data stem from a study of T cell responses to AZD1222 COVID-19 vaccine. The data were produced by immunoSEQ multiplex PCR, yet TCRdb's version contains in-frame clones alone and is incomplete. Altogether some 86,000 clones are present, around 81% being singletons, with the ten largest covering less than 25%. The CDR3 extends over 18 amino acids. The V gene's germline CDR1 is LGHDT and CDR2 YNNKEL (reference sequence). The V and J ends lost 0 bases and 4 bases respectively, with 18 bases between them. J is TRBJ2-2 and V is TRBV3-1 (or the pseudogene TRBV3-2); TRBD2 is a possible D gene (6 bases). This clonotype was obtained from an adult in good health. The sequencing used peripheral blood, collected on day 0 of AZD1222 vaccination. The CDR3 DNA reads as TGTGCCAGCAGCCAAGAGGCTTTTCGGGGGAAGGTCACCGGGGAGCTGTTTTTT. Translating it yields CASSQEAFRGKVTGELFF.